This T cell receptor beta chain came from a study of shared clonotypes between healthy human individuals. The CDR3 contains 15 residues. Germline V gene data show CDR1 as SGHRS and CDR2 as YFSETQ. The V end was cut by 0 bases, the J end by 4 bases, with 11 bases between. The repertoire was sequenced with immunoSEQ multiplex PCR; TCRdb's copy has only in-frame clones and lacks some. The table shows approximately 1,000,000 clones, with 77% occurring only once. This TCR derives from a man younger than 35 in good health. Some clones in this sample may be carry-over from other donors' samples. The gene calls are TRBV5-1 and TRBJ1-5, with D perhaps TRBD1 (5 bases). The sample comprised memory CD4+ T cells from PBMCs. Subset defined: CD45RA-negative fraction. CDR3 sequence (DNA): TGCGCCAGCAGCTTGGCTGGGGGAGTTAATCAGCCCCAGCATTTT. Translated, it gives CASSLAGGVNQPQHF.